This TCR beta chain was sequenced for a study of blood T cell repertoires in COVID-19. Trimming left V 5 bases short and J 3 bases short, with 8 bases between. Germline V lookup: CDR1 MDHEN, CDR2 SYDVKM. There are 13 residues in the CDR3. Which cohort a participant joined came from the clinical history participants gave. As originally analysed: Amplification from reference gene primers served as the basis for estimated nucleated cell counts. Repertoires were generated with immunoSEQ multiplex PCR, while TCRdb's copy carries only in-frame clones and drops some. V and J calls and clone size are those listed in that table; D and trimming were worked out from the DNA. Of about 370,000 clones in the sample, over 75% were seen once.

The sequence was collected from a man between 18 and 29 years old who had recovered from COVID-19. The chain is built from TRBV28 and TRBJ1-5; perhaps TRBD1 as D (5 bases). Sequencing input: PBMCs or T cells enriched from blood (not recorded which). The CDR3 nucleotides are TGTGCCAGCAGTCGACAGCCCAATCAGCCCCAGCATTTT. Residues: CASSRQPNQPQHF. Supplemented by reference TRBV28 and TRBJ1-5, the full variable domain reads DVKVTQSSRYLVKRTGEKVFLECVQDMDHENMFWYRQDPGLGLRLIYFSYDVKMKEKGDIPEGYSVSREKKERFSLILESASTNQTSMYLCASSRQPNQPQHFGDGTRLSIL.